This is a list of T cell receptor beta chains from one sample in a study of regulatory T cells in long-lasting Graves disease. TCRdb fed the multiplex PCR reads into MiXCR, producing one record per CDR3 protein. The data hold 350,000 to 550,000 distinct CDR3 sequences, with around 13% observed a single time. The data were also submitted as part of a second study, on T cells in Graves' hyperthyroidism and ophthalmopathy.

Source: peripheral blood mononuclear cells (PBMCs), taken at new diagnosis, from a patient treated with antithyroid drugs. The receptors shown here come from a woman aged 45-59 years with Graves disease. The CDR3 runs from the conserved cysteine through the conserved F or W. Each record gives: D gene, V gene, J gene, clone size, CDR3 protein, CDR3 DNA. The D gene is left open where the match is weak. A clone size is listed for some rows: how often the clone was seen (once, few, many), or a class if it is expanded.

D gene: .; V gene: TRBV5-4; J gene: TRBJ1-4; clone size: .; CDR3 protein: CASSLGGMGEKLFF; CDR3 DNA: TGTGCCAGCAGCTTGGGAGGGATGGGAGAAAAACTGTTTTTT
D gene: TRBD2; V gene: TRBV28; J gene: TRBJ2-5; clone size: .; CDR3 protein: CATTPAREDRETQYF; CDR3 DNA: TGTGCCACCACCCCGGCGCGGGAGGATCGAGAGACCCAGTACTTC
D gene: .; V gene: TRBV5-1; J gene: TRBJ1-1; clone size: many; CDR3 protein: CASSFQQMNTEAFF; CDR3 DNA: TGCGCCAGCAGCTTCCAGCAAATGAACACTGAAGCTTTCTTT
D gene: TRBD2; V gene: TRBV7-8; J gene: TRBJ2-1; clone size: many; CDR3 protein: CASSAIAGGFPSYNEQFF; CDR3 DNA: TGTGCCAGCAGCGCGATAGCGGGAGGCTTCCCTTCCTACAATGAGCAGTTCTTC
D gene: TRBD1; V gene: TRBV11-2; J gene: TRBJ1-2; clone size: many; CDR3 protein: CASSPTGQGANYGYTF; CDR3 DNA: TGTGCCAGCAGTCCGACCGGACAGGGGGCGAACTATGGCTACACCTTC
D gene: TRBD1; V gene: TRBV7-3; J gene: TRBJ2-2; clone size: many; CDR3 protein: CASILDRGANTGELFF; CDR3 DNA: TGTGCCAGCATCTTGGACAGGGGCGCTAACACCGGGGAGCTGTTTTTT
D gene: .; V gene: TRBV19; J gene: TRBJ2-2; clone size: .; CDR3 protein: CASNLGNTGELFF; CDR3 DNA: TGTGCCAGTAACCTGGGGAACACCGGGGAGCTGTTTTTT
D gene: .; V gene: TRBV11-2; J gene: TRBJ2-7; clone size: many; CDR3 protein: CASSIGLSHYEQYF; CDR3 DNA: TGTGCCAGCAGCATCGGACTATCCCACTACGAGCAGTACTTC
D gene: TRBD2; V gene: TRBV7-9; J gene: TRBJ2-1; clone size: many; CDR3 protein: CASSSAGLAGSASYNEQFF; CDR3 DNA: TGTGCCAGCAGCTCCGCGGGACTAGCGGGAAGCGCCTCCTACAATGAGCAGTTCTTC
D gene: TRBD2; V gene: TRBV12-3/TRBV12-4; J gene: TRBJ2-2; clone size: many; CDR3 protein: CASSRLAGYTGELFF; CDR3 DNA: TGTGCCAGCAGCCGACTAGCGGGATACACCGGGGAGCTGTTTTTT
D gene: .; V gene: TRBV7-3; J gene: TRBJ2-1; clone size: .; CDR3 protein: CASSLEIVGLHEQFF; CDR3 DNA: TGTGCCAGCAGCCTCGAGATCGTCGGTTTGCATGAGCAGTTCTTC
D gene: .; V gene: TRBV2; J gene: TRBJ2-3; clone size: many; CDR3 protein: CASTPDTDTQYF; CDR3 DNA: TGTGCCAGCACTCCGGACACAGATACGCAGTATTTT
D gene: .; V gene: TRBV2; J gene: TRBJ2-4; clone size: many; CDR3 protein: CASSKPEFLAKNIQYF; CDR3 DNA: TGTGCCAGCAGTAAGCCCGAGTTTCTAGCCAAAAACATTCAGTACTTC
D gene: .; V gene: TRBV9; J gene: TRBJ1-3; clone size: .; CDR3 protein: CASSVSLELGRSSGNTIYF; CDR3 DNA: TGTGCCAGCAGCGTTAGCTTGGAGCTCGGACGGTCCTCTGGAAACACCATATATTTT
D gene: .; V gene: TRBV28; J gene: TRBJ1-4; clone size: many; CDR3 protein: CASSPTFRNEKLFF; CDR3 DNA: TGTGCCAGCAGTCCCACCTTCCGTAATGAAAAACTGTTTTTT
D gene: .; V gene: TRBV19; J gene: TRBJ2-2; clone size: .; CDR3 protein: CASSSPITGELFF; CDR3 DNA: TGTGCCAGTAGTTCACCTATCACCGGGGAGCTGTTTTTT
D gene: .; V gene: TRBV6-9; J gene: TRBJ2-7; clone size: few; CDR3 protein: CASSYSSSTSEQYF; CDR3 DNA: TGTGCCAGCAGTTACAGTAGTTCGACTTCCGAGCAGTACTTC
D gene: TRBD1; V gene: TRBV11-2; J gene: TRBJ2-3; clone size: many; CDR3 protein: CASSKRQGSDTQYF; CDR3 DNA: TGTGCCAGCAGCAAAAGACAGGGGTCAGATACGCAGTATTTT
D gene: .; V gene: TRBV5-1; J gene: TRBJ2-5; clone size: .; CDR3 protein: CASSLAWKGETQYF; CDR3 DNA: TGCGCCAGCAGCTTGGCCTGGAAGGGGGAGACCCAGTACTTC
D gene: .; V gene: TRBV2; J gene: TRBJ2-5; clone size: many; CDR3 protein: CASKRGLGRGGGTQYF; CDR3 DNA: TGTGCCAGCAAAAGGGGACTGGGCCGAGGGGGGGGGACCCAGTACTTC
D gene: .; V gene: TRBV28; J gene: TRBJ1-5; clone size: few; CDR3 protein: CAIPPRGGLAFGDSNQPQHF; CDR3 DNA: TGTGCCATACCCCCTAGGGGGGGCCTCGCTTTCGGGGATAGCAATCAGCCCCAGCATTTT
D gene: .; V gene: TRBV29-1; J gene: TRBJ2-1; clone size: many; CDR3 protein: CSAGAGSLGNEQFF; CDR3 DNA: TGCAGCGCGGGCGCCGGGTCCTTAGGGAATGAGCAGTTCTTC
D gene: TRBD2; V gene: TRBV28; J gene: TRBJ2-7; clone size: many; CDR3 protein: CASSLLTSGSYEQYF; CDR3 DNA: TGTGCCAGCAGTTTATTGACTAGCGGGAGCTACGAGCAGTACTTC